A single sample is the source of the 18 T cell receptor beta chains below, sequenced in a study of CD8 T cells in ankylosing spondylitis. TCRdb used MiXCR to reprocess the 5' RACE reads, holding one entry per CDR3 protein. The data hold hundreds of thousands of distinct CDR3 sequences, with roughly 8.2% observed a single time. Specimen: blood, either unsorted or a sorted T cell fraction (not recorded which). These receptors all stem from a female donor with ankylosing spondylitis or in good health (not recorded which).

This chain joins TRBV20-1 and TRBJ1-1, with 9 bases lining up with TRBD1. This CDR3 spans 16 amino acids. The V segment lost 3 bases and the J segment 5 bases; nucleotides outside the gene matches: 13. Per germline, CDR1 DFQATT and CDR2 SNEGSKA (reference sequence). CDR3 DNA: TGCAGTGCTAGCGTGAGGGACAGGGTGATTAGGACTGAAGCTTTCTTT. Protein product: CSASVRDRVIRTEAFF.

The V gene is TRBV7-2, the J gene TRBJ2-3, with D unclear. Germline values: CDR1 SGHTA, CDR2 FQGNSA. The CDR3 runs to 15 residues. Trimming shortened V by 0 bases and J by 5 bases, and 12 bases separated the two germline ends. The CDR3 loop is CASSLAPPRIDTQYF. The CDR3 region has the DNA TGTGCCAGCAGCTTAGCCCCACCTAGGATAGATACGCAGTATTTT.

This clonotype was observed a handful of times. The gene calls are TRBV20-1 and TRBJ1-2; D is unresolved. V gave up 4 bases and J gave up 4 bases, with 13 bases separating them. Looked up from germline, CDR1 is DFQATT and CDR2 is SNEGSKA (reference sequence). The CDR3 length is 13 residues. This CDR3 is CSATLDVGYGYTF. CDR3 bases: TGCAGTGCTACGCTGGACGTGGGCTATGGCTACACCTTC.

The sample holds a few counts of this clonotype. The rearrangement uses TRBV27 and TRBJ2-3; 7 nucleotides line up with TRBD2. V gave up 5 bases and J gave up 5 bases; unmatched junction bases: 10. CDR3 length equals 15 residues. CDR1 MNHEY and CDR2 SMNVEV come from the germline V gene (reference sequence). The CDR3 protein is CASSEIGGRVDTQYF. DNA of the CDR3: TGTGCCAGCAGTGAAATTGGGGGGAGGGTAGATACGCAGTATTTT.

This clonotype was counted ten times or more. DNA of the CDR3: TGCAGCGGGGGACTAGCGGGTTTCCAAGAGACCCAGTACTTC. This translates into CSGGLAGFQETQYF. This sequence joins TRBV29-1 and TRBJ2-5; 12 positions match TRBD2. Unmatched junction bases numbered 4, after V lost 7 bases and J lost 1 base. CDR3 length: 14 residues. Germline V lookup: CDR1 SQVTM, CDR2 ANQGSEA.

This chain uses TRBV20-1 with TRBJ2-7, with a possible D match to TRBD2 (7 bases). CDR3 length equals 14 residues. Germline values: CDR1 DFQATT, CDR2 SNEGSKA (reference sequence). Trimming pared 7 bases from V and 7 bases from J, leaving 23 bases between. The chain's CDR3 is CSGASIGGPTEQYF. The CDR3 nucleotides are TGCAGTGGGGCTAGCATCGGGGGGCCGACTGAGCAGTACTTC.

This clonotype was counted ten times or more. The chain combines TRBV4-3 with TRBJ1-2; perhaps TRBD1 as D (5 bases). Germline V CDR1 and CDR2: LGHNA, YSLEER. This CDR3 has 15 amino acids. Trimming removed 0 bases at V and 6 bases at J, with 14 bases between. CDR3 DNA: TGCGCCAGCAGCCAAGAGGGGCAGCTTCCGAATGGCTACACCTTC. This sequence encodes CASSQEGQLPNGYTF.

This clonotype was observed many times. This rearrangement joins TRBV7-9 to TRBJ1-1, with a tentative D call TRBD1 (6 bases). This CDR3 has 17 amino acids. V was trimmed by 4 bases and J by 1 base, leaving 19 bases between them. Germline CDR1 reads SEHNR; CDR2 reads FQNEAQ (reference sequence). The CDR3 loop is CASSSAGAFKRNTEAFF. CDR3 coding DNA: TGTGCCAGCAGCTCGGCGGGGGCCTTCAAAAGGAACACTGAAGCTTTCTTT.

A few counts support this clonotype. V gene TRBV9 combines with J gene TRBJ1-1; D not certain. The CDR3 length is 14 residues. Germline-derived CDR1 and CDR2 are SGDLS and YYNGEE. V dropped 4 bases and J dropped 1 base, with 11 bases sitting between them. CDR3 nucleotides: TGTGCCAGCAGCCCCCGACCGACGAACACTGAAGCTTTCTTT. Translated, it gives CASSPRPTNTEAFF.

This clonotype was detected ten times or more. V usage is TRBV21-1 and J usage is TRBJ2-3; no DNA check was done on the table's D call, TRBD1. TRBV21-1 is annotated as a pseudogene. The CDR3 sequence is 17 residues long. CDR3 coding DNA: TGTGCCAGCAGCCTAAATGTCAGTAGCGCCTCCACAGATACGCAGTATTTT. It is translated as CASSLNVSSASTDTQYF.

The chain links TRBV5-5 to TRBJ2-3, with 7 bases matching TRBD2. The CDR3 runs 15 residues. V dropped 0 bases and J dropped 4; count of bases not matched to a gene: 5. Germline assignment: CDR1 SGHKS and CDR2 YYEKEE (reference sequence). The CDR3 coding sequence is TGTGCCAGCAGCTTGGAGAGCGGGGCCCCAGATACGCAGTATTTT. Translating gives CASSLESGAPDTQYF.

This clonotype was observed a few times. V is TRBV20-1 and J is TRBJ2-3; D ambiguous. The V end was cut by 6 bases, the J end by 2 bases, with 12 bases between. The CDR3 runs 13 residues. CDR1 DFQATT and CDR2 SNEGSKA come from the germline V gene (reference sequence). This CDR3 is CSAARSSTDTQYF. DNA for the CDR3: TGCAGTGCGGCCAGGTCGTCCACAGATACGCAGTATTTT.

This clonotype has ten or more counts. V gene TRBV4-2 combines with J gene TRBJ1-6, with TRBD1 as a possible D gene (6 bases). The CDR3 consists of 13 residues. CDR1 and CDR2 from the germline V gene are LGHNA and YNFKEQ. V was trimmed by 10 bases and J by 7 bases, leaving 14 bases between them. For the CDR3, the DNA is TGTGCCACCCGGGGGGGGCCCAATTCACCCCTCCACTTT. Translating gives CATRGGPNSPLHF.

This clonotype was seen repeatedly, ten times or more. The CDR3 DNA follows: TGTGCCAGCAGCCAGGGACACGATAGCAATCAGCCCCAGCATTTT. It translates to CASSQGHDSNQPQHF. The rearrangement links TRBV3-1 to TRBJ1-5; D may be TRBD1 (6 bases). Germline assignment: CDR1 LGHDT and CDR2 YNNKEL (reference sequence). V was shortened by 3 bases and J by 0 bases, with 9 bases between the two germline ends. The CDR3 has 15 residues. Using reference TRBV3-1 and TRBJ1-5 for the parts outside the CDR3, the full variable domain is DTAVSQTPKYLVTQMGNDKSIKCEQNLGHDTMYWYKQDSKKFLKIMFSYNNKELIINETVPNRFSPKSPDKAHLNLHINSLELGDSAVYFCASSQGHDSNQPQHFGDGTRLSIL.

This clonotype showed up many times. This chain connects TRBV6-2 or TRBV6-3 to TRBJ2-7; D tentatively reads TRBD1 or TRBD2 (6 bases each). The CDR3 has 15 residues. Germline V lookup: CDR1 MNHEY, CDR2 SVGEGT. V lost 6 bases and J lost 3, with 18 bases in between. CDR3 nucleotide sequence: TGTGCCAGCAGCACAATGGGGGGACATTACTACGAGCAGTACTTC. Its protein product is CASSTMGGHYYEQYF.

This chain's CDR3 is CASSLVLGDRGELFF. In DNA, the CDR3 is TGCGCCAGCAGCTTAGTACTAGGCGATCGCGGGGAGCTGTTTTTT. The gene calls are TRBV5-1 and TRBJ2-2, with D possibly matching TRBD2 (5 bases). V lost 2 bases to trimming and J lost 7 bases, with 15 bases between them. The CDR3 consists of 15 residues. Germline CDR1 is SGHRS and CDR2 is YFSETQ.

This clonotype has just a few counts. It may be a read error: a sequence one base away is much more abundant. The chain joins TRBV6-6 to TRBJ2-7, with D possibly being TRBD1 (6 bases). Germline V gene sequence: CDR1 MNHNY, CDR2 SVGAGI (reference sequence). The CDR3 length is 13 residues. The CDR3 DNA is TGTGCCAGCAGTTACCGGGACACCTACGTGCAGTACTTC. Its protein is CASSYRDTYVQYF.

A word on this clonotype: A much larger clone is a single base away; this may be a read error. The chain couples TRBV18 to TRBJ1-1, with no clear D. The CDR3 sequence is 13 residues long. The germline CDR1 and CDR2 sequences are KGHSH and LQKENI. The CDR3 spells CTSSPPSGTEAFF. CDR3 nucleotides: TGTACCAGCTCACCACCGTCAGGCACTGAAGCTTTCTTT.